What follows is one T cell receptor beta chain and its context. The data belong to a study of T cell changes during pregnancy in multiple sclerosis. Using immunoSEQ multiplex PCR, the repertoire was profiled, and TCRdb retains in-frame clones only, with some absent. Of over 30,000 clones detected, roughly 92% appear once; the ten largest clones hold 1.2%. Material for sequencing was PBMCs (not recorded whether the cells were cultured). The sequence came from a female donor with multiple sclerosis, enrolled in a pregnancy study.

Here the CDR3 reads CASSYSQGSSGNTIYF. Written as DNA, the CDR3 is TGTGCCAGCAGTTACTCACAGGGGAGCTCTGGAAACACCATATATTTT. The chain employs TRBV6-5 and TRBJ1-3; 7 bases agree with TRBD1. Per the germline V gene, CDR1 is MNHEY and CDR2 is SVGAGI. This CDR3 is built from 16 residues. V lost 0 bases and J lost 0; bases outside the gene matches: 2.